One sample yielded the 20 T cell receptor beta chains listed below, sequenced in a study of CD8 T cells in ankylosing spondylitis. General observations from the study: A TCR beta motif made of under 10 highly homologous variants seemed typical of ankylosing spondylitis blood.

Their antigens are not known. TCRdb ran MiXCR on the 5' RACE reads and lists one entry per CDR3 protein. The sample lists some 220,000 distinct CDR3 sequences, about 7% occurring once. Sequencing input: blood, either unsorted or a sorted T cell fraction (not recorded which). These receptors were collected from a male donor with ankylosing spondylitis.

Notes on this clonotype: Given the absence of the conserved phenylalanine or tryptophan at the CDR3 end, a read error is likely. The chain combines TRBV4-3 with TRBJ1-1; perhaps TRBD1 as D (5 bases). The CDR3 spans 16 residues. Germline assignment: CDR1 LGHNA and CDR2 YSLEER. Trimming stripped 0 bases from V and 0 bases from J, with 11 bases between. The CDR3 coding sequence is TGCGCCAGCAGCCAAGATGTACGAGGGGTGAACACTGAAGCTTTCCTT. Translated: CASSQDVRGVNTEAFL.

This clonotype showed up many times. The chain uses TRBV4-1 and TRBJ1-5, with no clear D. The V end lost 3 bases, the J end lost 9 bases, and 12 bases lay between the germline ends. Per the germline V gene, CDR1 is MGHRA and CDR2 is YSYEKL. There are 13 residues in the CDR3. This chain's CDR3 is CASSHVGGGPQHF. The CDR3 DNA is TGCGCCAGCAGCCACGTAGGAGGTGGGCCCCAGCATTTT.

This clonotype has only a few counts. The gene calls are TRBV29-1 and TRBJ2-6; D remains unclear. The V end was cut by 8 bases, the J end by 2 bases, with 13 bases between. CDR1 and CDR2 from the germline V gene are SQVTM and ANQGSEA. The CDR3 loop spans 14 amino acids. CDR3 coding DNA: TGCAGCACGTTATCGGCAGCTGGGGCCAACGTCCTGACTTTC. As protein: CSTLSAAGANVLTF.

The chain carries TRBV4-1 and TRBJ2-7, with 9 bases matching TRBD1. There are 15 residues in the CDR3. Germline V gene data show CDR1 as MGHRA and CDR2 as YSYEKL. The V segment lost 3 bases and the J segment 2 bases; nucleotides outside the gene matches: 5. The CDR3 loop is CASSQRGQGPYEQYF. CDR3 nucleotide sequence: TGCGCCAGCAGCCAGAGGGGACAGGGTCCCTACGAGCAGTACTTC.

This clonotype was counted many times. This rearrangement joins TRBV4-3 to TRBJ2-1, with 8 bases lining up with TRBD2. The J segment lost 6 bases and the V segment lost 1 base, leaving 11 bases of the junction unmatched. This CDR3 has 17 residues. In germline, CDR1 is LGHNA, CDR2 YSLEER. CDR3 nucleotide sequence: TGCGCCAGCAGCCAAGGGGTGGACGGGAGGGCACCCAATGAGCAGTTCTTC. Protein sequence: CASSQGVDGRAPNEQFF.

The chain links TRBV29-1 to TRBJ1-2; D gene ambiguous. Trimming removed 2 bases at V and 7 bases at J, with 11 bases between. Per the germline V gene, CDR1 is SQVTM and CDR2 is ANQGSEA. CDR3 size: 12 residues. CDR3 in amino acids: CSVETIRVGYTF. The CDR3 DNA follows: TGCAGCGTTGAAACTATCCGGGTTGGCTACACCTTC.

This clonotype was found many times. The chain recombines TRBV15 with TRBJ2-7; D remains unclear. There are 13 residues in the CDR3. The V and J ends lost 5 bases and 4 bases respectively, with 12 bases between them. The germline V gene encodes CDR1 LNHNV and CDR2 YYDKDF (reference sequence). CDR3 coding DNA: TGTGCCACCAGCCCGTCGGGCAAATACGAGCAGTACTTC. Protein: CATSPSGKYEQYF. Variable domain in full (rest from reference TRBV15 and TRBJ2-7): DAMVIQNPRYQVTQFGKPVTLSCSQTLNHNVMYWYQQKSSQAPKLLFHYYDKDFNNEADTPDNFQSRRPNTSFCFLDIRSPGLGDTAMYLCATSPSGKYEQYFGPGTRLTVT.

This clonotype appeared many times. The rearrangement joins TRBV5-5 to TRBJ1-1, with D perhaps matching TRBD1 (5 bases). This CDR3 is 15 amino acids long. Germline-derived CDR1 and CDR2 are SGHKS and YYEKEE (reference sequence). The V gene lost 4 bases and the J gene lost 10 bases, with 23 bases spanning the gap. The CDR3 region is CASSLMRGSRVGAFF. CDR3 DNA sequence: TGTGCCAGCAGCCTCATGCGGGGCAGCAGGGTGGGAGCTTTCTTT.

This chain connects TRBV18 to TRBJ2-2; no clear D gene. The germline V and J ends were trimmed by 6 bases and 4 bases, with 18 bases remaining between them. Germline V gives CDR1 KGHSH, CDR2 LQKENI. The length of the CDR3 is 16 residues. CDR3 amino acids: CASSLPAKITTGELFF. The CDR3 nucleotides are TGTGCCAGCTCTCTTCCCGCGAAGATAACCACCGGGGAGCTGTTTTTT.

This clonotype was seen many times. The chain combines TRBV4-3 with TRBJ2-7; a weak D match, TRBD1 (5 bases). The CDR3 sequence is 14 residues long. Germline CDR1 is LGHNA and CDR2 is YSLEER. Trimming stripped 4 bases from V and 1 base from J, with 11 bases between. The CDR3: CASSRLGDSYEQYF. The CDR3 coding sequence is TGCGCCAGCAGCCGTTTAGGGGATTCCTACGAGCAGTACTTC.

As regards this clonotype: The conserved phenylalanine or tryptophan normally closing the CDR3 is absent here, so this likely arose from a read error. This rearrangement joins TRBV12-3 or TRBV12-4 to TRBJ2-7, with 9 positions matching TRBD1. V lost 6 bases to trimming and J lost 3 bases; unmatched junction nucleotides: 9. The CDR3 runs 15 residues. The CDR3 here is CASSLAGTGRYEQYL. The CDR3 DNA reads as TGTGCCAGCAGCCTAGCCGGGACAGGGCGCTACGAGCAGTACCTC.

This clonotype was observed many times. The rearrangement joins TRBV9 to TRBJ1-2, with TRBD1 identical over 7 bases. The CDR3 sequence is 14 residues long. Germline-derived CDR1 and CDR2 are SGDLS and YYNGEE. Trimming at V came to 3 bases and at J to 6 bases, leaving 8 bases not matched to a gene. CDR3 in DNA: TGTGCCAGCAGCGCCCACCGGGACAGCAATGGCTACACCTTC. It specifies CASSAHRDSNGYTF.

This clonotype occurred many times. This rearrangement joins TRBV7-2 to TRBJ2-1; a possible D gene is TRBD2 (6 bases). This CDR3 has 14 amino acids. Trimming took off 5 bases at V and 6 bases at J, with 14 bases between the two ends. Germline assignment: CDR1 SGHTA and CDR2 FQGNSA. CDR3 in amino acids: CASSDTSWVNEQFF. The CDR3 bases are TGTGCCAGCAGCGATACTAGCTGGGTCAATGAGCAGTTCTTC.

Ten or more counts support this clonotype. V is TRBV6-2 or TRBV6-3 and J is TRBJ2-1, with D unclear. The CDR3 length is 15 residues. Per germline, CDR1 MNHEY and CDR2 SVGEGT. Trimming pared 4 bases from V and 5 bases from J, leaving 15 bases between. For the CDR3, the DNA is TGTGCCAGCAGTTTCGGCAGGAGCACACACAATGAGCAGTTCTTC. It specifies CASSFGRSTHNEQFF.

This clonotype was recorded at least ten times. One end of the junction does not line up with germline, which may come from a read error. The chain has TRBV14 and TRBJ1-1, with 7 bases aligning to TRBD1. The V gene's germline CDR1 is SGHDN and CDR2 FVKESK. This CDR3 region has 15 residues. This CDR3 is CASSTDGTANNEAFF. In DNA form, the CDR3 reads TGTGCCAGCAGCACCGATGGGACAGCCAACAATGAAGCTTTCTTT.

The sample holds many counts of this clonotype. As DNA, the CDR3 is TGTGCCAGCACCCCCAGTGACATAACCTACAATGAGCAGTTCTTC. This translates into CASTPSDITYNEQFF. The gene calls are TRBV19 and TRBJ2-1; D remains unclear. V shed 9 bases and J shed 2 bases, with 17 bases lying between them. Germline V gene sequence: CDR1 LNHDA, CDR2 SQIVND (reference sequence). CDR3 length: 15 amino acids.

This clonotype appeared a few times. V is TRBV7-6 and J is TRBJ2-7; 7 nucleotides line up with TRBD2. The CDR3 is 15 residues long. The germline CDR1 and CDR2 sequences are SGHVS and FNYEAQ. Germline trimming cut 1 base from V and 2 bases from J; bases unmatched to any gene: 5. The CDR3 bases are TGTGCCAGCAGCTTAGGGGGGGAGGGGACCTACGAGCAGTACTTC. Translated: CASSLGGEGTYEQYF.

At least ten counts were recorded for this clonotype. The rearrangement links TRBV28 to TRBJ2-7; no clear D. The V and J ends lost 5 bases and 5 bases respectively, with 13 bases between them. Germline CDR1 and CDR2: MDHEN and SYDVKM. This CDR3 region has 13 residues. CDR3 protein: CASSRVLLDEQYF. The CDR3 bases are TGTGCCAGCAGTCGGGTTCTATTGGACGAGCAGTACTTC.

Only a few counts were recorded for this clonotype. The chain links TRBV9 to TRBJ2-3; D assignment may be TRBD1 or TRBD2 (5 bases each). Germline values: CDR1 SGDLS, CDR2 YYNGEE. Trimming cost V 3 bases and J 2 bases, with 13 bases left between them. The CDR3 totals 15 residues. DNA of the CDR3: TGTGCCAGCAGCGAAGCGGACACTTTCACAGATACGCAGTATTTT. As protein: CASSEADTFTDTQYF.

In its sample, this clonotype was seen a few times. This chain links TRBV14 with TRBJ2-1, with D perhaps given as TRBD1 or TRBD2 (5 bases each). The CDR3 sequence is 16 residues long. CDR1 is SGHDN and CDR2 is FVKESK in the germline V gene. Trimming removed 4 bases from V and 8 bases from J, with 21 bases in between. The CDR3 loop is CASSLMRGAKSDEQFF. DNA of the CDR3: TGTGCCAGCAGCCTCATGAGAGGGGCGAAGAGTGATGAGCAGTTCTTC.